One and the same sample provided the 6 T cell receptor beta chains below, sequenced in a study of CD8 T cells in Susac syndrome. A quantity of about 0.45 to 1 ug RNA underwent reverse transcription using random hexamers. TCRdb recomputed calls from the immunoSEQ multiplex PCR reads with MiXCR, one row per CDR3 protein. This table has around 150,000 distinct CDR3 sequences, roughly 95% appearing once. Sequenced material: CD4+ T cells from PBMCs. Receptors originate from a human donor with multiple sclerosis.

The rearrangement joins TRBV25-1 to TRBJ1-1; no clear D. The CDR3 consists of 11 residues. The V end was cut by 5 bases, the J end by 2 bases, with 3 bases between. Looked up from germline, CDR1 is MGHDK and CDR2 is SYGVNS. CDR3 amino acids: CASSTNTEAFF. In DNA, the CDR3 is TGTGCCAGCAGTACTAACACTGAAGCTTTCTTT.

The chain combines TRBV6-6 with TRBJ2-5; 9 positions agree with TRBD1. The CDR3 extends over 15 amino acids. V shed 7 bases, J shed 5 bases, and the junction held 11 bases outside the gene matches. In germline, CDR1 is MNHNY, CDR2 SVGAGI (reference sequence). CDR3 in amino acids: CASNEGDREFETQYF. The DNA for the CDR3 is TGTGCCAGCAACGAAGGGGACAGGGAGTTCGAGACCCAGTACTTC.

The V and J genes are TRBV10-3 and TRBJ2-1; no firm D call. Germline values: CDR1 ENHRY, CDR2 SYGVKD. There are 14 residues in the CDR3. V was clipped by 3 bases and J by 7 bases, with 13 bases between them. The CDR3 nucleotides are TGTGCCATCAGTGACACCGGATTAGGAAATGAGCAGTTCTTC. Translating it yields CAISDTGLGNEQFF.

The V call is TRBV4-1, the J call TRBJ1-1; D remains unclear. Germline-derived CDR1 and CDR2 are MGHRA and YSYEKL. V was trimmed by 0 bases and J by 3 bases, leaving 17 bases between them. CDR3 length: 17 amino acids. This CDR3 reads CASSQDPGRVKDTEAFF. In DNA, the CDR3 is TGCGCCAGCAGCCAAGATCCCGGGCGAGTGAAAGACACTGAAGCTTTCTTT.

This chain uses TRBV14 with TRBJ2-3; D is tentatively TRBD1 or TRBD2 (5 bases each). The CDR3 totals 16 residues. The germline V gene encodes CDR1 SGHDN and CDR2 FVKESK. The V gene lost 0 bases and the J gene lost 4 bases, with 14 bases spanning the gap. The CDR3 nucleotides read TGTGCCAGCAGCCAAGATCGATTGCTGGGGGCAGATACGCAGTATTTT. Protein sequence: CASSQDRLLGADTQYF.

The chain has TRBV20-1 and TRBJ1-1; 9 nucleotides match TRBD1. V shed 2 bases, J shed 0 bases, and the junction held 7 bases outside the gene matches. The CDR3 sequence is 16 residues long. Germline CDR1 DFQATT, CDR2 SNEGSKA (reference sequence). The DNA of the CDR3 is TGCAGTGCTAGACCGTCAGGACAGGGGATGAACACTGAAGCTTTCTTT. It is translated as CSARPSGQGMNTEAFF.